This T cell receptor beta chain was identified in a study of blood T cells in healthy people across ages (dated by TCRdb to about 2015). Study-wide context: In model experiments, template switching captured roughly one uniquely barcoded TCR beta cDNA molecule for every two T cells. The study measured age-related changes in TCR beta repertoire diversity using deep sequencing normalized with unique cDNA molecular identifiers. The donors were split into four age groups: young (average 16 years), middle-aged (around 40), aged (over 55) and long-lived (approximately 80). For two donors (one aged 18 to 30 and one aged 80 or older), the study analyzed two additional independent replicas of 1 million unique cDNA reads from the same blood draw. The full study reports these points: Donor CMV infection status was unknown, potentially confounding age-related changes in expanded clonotypes. Total diversity estimates from one million sequenced T cells were considered lower bounds and underestimates. Compared with the aged group, the long-lived group had more naive CD4+ T cells, fewer expanded clones and increased TCR diversity, a pattern suggesting age selection. As age increased, observed TCR beta diversity per million T cells dropped in a roughly linear way, and a significant reduction was already evident by age about 40. The percentage of naive T cells measured by flow cytometry correlated strongly with observed TCR beta diversity. Bulk unsorted PBMC profiling prevented conclusive comparison of naive and antigen-experienced compartments.

The germline V gene sets CDR1 to LGHNA and CDR2 to YNFKEQ. The CDR3 covers 16 residues, taking in both the cysteine and the phenylalanine. Only CDR3 DNA remains: 48 bases, in frame from the first base. V is pruned by 1 base and J by 1 base, leaving 3 bases of the junction without a gene match. As for this clonotype: This receptor's antigen is unknown. Qualities for individual bases were not recorded, and no much larger clone is one base off.

The approximately 39 donors, aged about 6 to 100 years, were systemically healthy Caucasian individuals from Russia. Each donor gave 8 to 10 milliliters of peripheral blood, drawn into EDTA-treated Vacutainer tubes. Ficoll-Paque density-gradient centrifugation was used to isolate PBMCs, with at least 6.5 million per sample. Trizol reagent was used to extract total RNA from PBMCs, with at least 6 micrograms per sample. For every donor, an aliquot of PBMCs went through flow cytometry to measure the percentages of naive CD45RAhigh/CD27high T cells. Receptor amplification or capture employed 5' RACE. These reads were obtained on an Illumina HiSeq 2500. The second PCR ran for about 6 to 12 cycles and used a J-beta primer mix along with a sample-barcoded 5' primer. A template-switch 5' adaptor carrying 12 random nucleotides introduced a unique molecular identifier onto each TCR beta cDNA molecule. Each sample yielded at least 3 million CDR3-containing paired-end reads. First-strand cDNA was synthesized from all RNA with the Mint cDNA synthesis kit, primed by a TRBC-specific oligonucleotide. Following uracil-DNA glycosylase treatment, a first 18-cycle PCR with universal primers M1SS and BC2_uni_R was performed on all cDNA. In the original analysis: For normalization, 1 million high-quality reads were randomly selected from each sample, with every read carrying a distinct molecular identifier. Instead of being binned into consensus sequences, reads that shared molecular identifiers were thrown out. MiTCR, with a Q25 quality threshold and the strictest error-elimination algorithm, was used for CDR3 identification, clonotype clustering and error correction. Lower-bound total TCR beta diversity was estimated with a nonparametric unseen species model using Euler transformation. TCRdb reran the public reads through fastp at Q25 and MiXCR, keeping productive beta chains. Every distinct CDR3 protein forms one entry, paired with its most common genes and DNA. TCRdb's processing, not the authors' own work, is the source of the V and J calls. The sample yields more than 750,000 distinct CDR3 sequences; just under 30% were counted once. Of the sample, about a tenth is held by the ten largest clones.

The same data also went into a second study, on T cells of mothers and their children. According to the second study: Donors were nine systemically healthy Caucasian individuals: three mothers and their six children. cDNA synthesis used all of the extracted RNA, with around 1.4 ug of RNA in each 15 ul reaction. Sample barcodes and 2-4 random nucleotides were added via the M1S primer in the second PCR. Each mother yielded over 9 million TCR beta CDR3 reads and each child about 3 million reads. Thymic selection shapes the output of TCR recombination in a similar way in related and unrelated pairs, and inherited differences have a minor effect. Related mother-child pairs always showed normalized repertoire overlap that was slightly higher than in unrelated mother-child pairs, though the difference was never significant. No persistent microchimeric T cell clones were found, with a detection sensitivity of approximately 100 clones per million clonotypes. Deep NGS was used in the study to compare the TCR beta repertoires of mothers and children and to look for features that separate related mother-child pairs from unrelated individuals. The mean age was roughly 36 +/- 4 years for the mothers and approximately 11 +/- 4 years for the children. After adapter ligation was performed with NEBNext reagents, the libraries were sequenced on an Illumina HiSeq 2000 with 100+100 nt paired-end reads. To prevent cross-contamination, the mother and child libraries were prepared a month apart and were sequenced in separate runs. Each donor had between about 450,000 and 2,100,000 distinct TCR beta clonotypes identified. Naive TCR beta clonotypes were estimated from low-frequency clonotypes matched to each donor's FACS-determined naive share, without sorting.

Sequenced: blood. The chain is encoded by TRBV4-2 joined to TRBJ2-3, and 9 bases in between align with TRBD2. The TCR was taken from a woman in her thirties or forties in good health. The DNA is as follows: TGTGCCAGCAGCCAAGGAGTAGCGGGAGGCACAGATACGCAGTATTTT. Translated, this gives CASSQGVAGGTDTQYF.